What follows describes a single TCR beta chain. Per the original methods: Scientists estimated how many nucleated cells there were by amplifying reference gene primers. Sequencing used immunoSEQ multiplex PCR; TCRdb keeps in-frame clones, though not all of them. V and J calls and clone size are copied from that table; D and trimming were computed from the DNA. The sample holds 70,000 or so clones, 76% seen once. This specimen belongs to a study of blood T cell repertoires in COVID-19. About the study: From the United States, Italy and Spain came samples of acute and convalescent COVID-19.

V dropped 7 bases and J dropped 1 base, with 10 bases sitting between them. Per germline, CDR1 SNHLY and CDR2 FYNNEI. This CDR3 spans 13 amino acids. Seattle's enrolled individuals joined amid active infection and were then monitored longitudinally. This clonotype was sampled from a man aged 55 to 70 with COVID-19, enrolled during active disease. The V call is TRBV2, the J call TRBJ1-2; D ambiguous. The sequencing input was peripheral blood. CDR3 amino acids: CASIAAINYGYTF. The CDR3 DNA follows: TGTGCCAGCATTGCCGCGATTAACTATGGCTACACCTTC.